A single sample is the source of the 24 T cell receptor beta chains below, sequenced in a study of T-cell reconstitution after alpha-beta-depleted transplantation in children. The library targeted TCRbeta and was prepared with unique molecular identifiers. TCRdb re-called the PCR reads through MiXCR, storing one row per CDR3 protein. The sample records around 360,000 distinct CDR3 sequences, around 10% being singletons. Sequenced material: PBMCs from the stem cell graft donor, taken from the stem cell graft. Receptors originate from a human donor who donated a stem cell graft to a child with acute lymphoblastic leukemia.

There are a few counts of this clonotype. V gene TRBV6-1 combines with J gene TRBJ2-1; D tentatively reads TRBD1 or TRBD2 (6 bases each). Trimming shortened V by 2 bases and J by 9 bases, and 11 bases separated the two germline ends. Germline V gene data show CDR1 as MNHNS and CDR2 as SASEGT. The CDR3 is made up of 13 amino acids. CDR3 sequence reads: CASSEWGASEQFF. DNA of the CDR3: TGTGCCAGCAGTGAATGGGGGGCGAGTGAGCAGTTCTTC.

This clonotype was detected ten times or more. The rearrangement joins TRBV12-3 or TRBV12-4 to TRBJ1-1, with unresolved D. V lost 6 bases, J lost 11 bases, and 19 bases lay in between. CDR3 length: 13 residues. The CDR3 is CASSAIPGRLAFF. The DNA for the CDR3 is TGTGCCAGCAGCGCGATTCCAGGCCGGCTCGCTTTCTTT.

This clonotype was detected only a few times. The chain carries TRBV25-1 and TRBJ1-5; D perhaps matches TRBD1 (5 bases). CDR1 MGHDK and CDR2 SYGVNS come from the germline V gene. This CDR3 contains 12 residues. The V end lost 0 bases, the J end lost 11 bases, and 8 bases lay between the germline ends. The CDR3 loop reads CASSEYRGAQHF. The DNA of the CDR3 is TGTGCCAGCAGTGAATATCGGGGGGCCCAGCATTTT.

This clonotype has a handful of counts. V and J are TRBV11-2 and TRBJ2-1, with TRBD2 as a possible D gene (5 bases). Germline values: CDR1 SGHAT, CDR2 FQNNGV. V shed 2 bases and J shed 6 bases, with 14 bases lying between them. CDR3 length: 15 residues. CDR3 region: CASSLMEDRGNEQFF. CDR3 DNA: TGTGCCAGCAGCTTAATGGAGGATCGGGGCAATGAGCAGTTCTTC.

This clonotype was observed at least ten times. This CDR3 reads CASSQSGSGDTQYF. The DNA for the CDR3 is TGTGCCAGCAGCCAGAGCGGGAGTGGAGATACGCAGTATTTT. The rearrangement links TRBV7-3 to TRBJ2-3; TRBD2 aligns across 8 bases. This CDR3 has 14 residues. Germline-derived CDR1 and CDR2 are SGHTA and FQGTGA. Germline trimming cut 5 bases from V and 5 bases from J; bases unmatched to any gene: 6. Full variable domain (rest looked up from reference TRBV7-3 and TRBJ2-3): GAGVSQTPSNKVTEKGKYVELRCDPISGHTALYWYRQSLGQGPEFLIYFQGTGAADDSGLPNDRFFAVRPEGSVSTLKIQRTERGDSAVYLCASSQSGSGDTQYFGPGTRLTVL.

The CDR3 region has the DNA TGCAGTGCTATCGGACTAGCGGACTATAGCTCCTACAATGAGCAGTTCTTC. Its translation is CSAIGLADYSSYNEQFF. The chain uses TRBV20-1 and TRBJ2-1; 10 bases align to TRBD2. The germline V gene encodes CDR1 DFQATT and CDR2 SNEGSKA (reference sequence). The CDR3 is 17 residues long. V lost 4 bases and J lost 0; bases outside the gene matches: 9.

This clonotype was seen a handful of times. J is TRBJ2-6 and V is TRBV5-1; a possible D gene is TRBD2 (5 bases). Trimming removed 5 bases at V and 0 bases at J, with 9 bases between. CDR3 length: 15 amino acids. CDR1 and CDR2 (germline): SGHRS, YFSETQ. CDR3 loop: CASSTRPSGANVLTF. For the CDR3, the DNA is TGCGCCAGCAGTACTAGGCCCTCTGGGGCCAACGTCCTGACTTTC.

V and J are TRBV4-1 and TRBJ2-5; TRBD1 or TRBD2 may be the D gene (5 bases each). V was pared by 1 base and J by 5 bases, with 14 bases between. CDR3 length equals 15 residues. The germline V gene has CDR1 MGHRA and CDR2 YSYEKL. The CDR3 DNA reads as TGCGCCAGCAGCCAAGTCTCAGGGAGCTACGAGACCCAGTACTTC. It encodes CASSQVSGSYETQYF.

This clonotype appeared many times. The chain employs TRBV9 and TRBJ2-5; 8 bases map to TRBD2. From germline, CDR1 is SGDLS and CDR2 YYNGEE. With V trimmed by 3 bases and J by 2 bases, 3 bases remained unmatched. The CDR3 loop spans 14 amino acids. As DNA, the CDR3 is TGTGCCAGCAGCGCGTTAGCGGGACAAGAGACCCAGTACTTC. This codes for CASSALAGQETQYF.

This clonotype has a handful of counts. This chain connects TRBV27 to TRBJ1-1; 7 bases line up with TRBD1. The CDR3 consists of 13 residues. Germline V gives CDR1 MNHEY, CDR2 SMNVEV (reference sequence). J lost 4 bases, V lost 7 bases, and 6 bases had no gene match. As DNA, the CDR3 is TGTGCCAGCAACTACCCAGGGGGCACTGAAGCTTTCTTT. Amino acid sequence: CASNYPGGTEAFF.

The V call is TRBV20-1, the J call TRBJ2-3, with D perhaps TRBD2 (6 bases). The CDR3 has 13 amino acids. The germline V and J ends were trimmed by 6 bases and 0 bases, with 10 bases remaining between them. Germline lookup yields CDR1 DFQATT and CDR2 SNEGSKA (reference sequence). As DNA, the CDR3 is TGCAGTGCAACCGGACTAAGCACAGATACGCAGTATTTT. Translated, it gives CSATGLSTDTQYF.

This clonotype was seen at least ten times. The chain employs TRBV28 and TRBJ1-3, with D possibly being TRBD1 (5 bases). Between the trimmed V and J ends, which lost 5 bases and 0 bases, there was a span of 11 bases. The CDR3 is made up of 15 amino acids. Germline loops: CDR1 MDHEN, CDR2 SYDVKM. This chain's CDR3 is CASSERGLSGNTIYF. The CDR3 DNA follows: TGTGCCAGCAGTGAAAGGGGCCTCTCTGGAAACACCATATATTTT.

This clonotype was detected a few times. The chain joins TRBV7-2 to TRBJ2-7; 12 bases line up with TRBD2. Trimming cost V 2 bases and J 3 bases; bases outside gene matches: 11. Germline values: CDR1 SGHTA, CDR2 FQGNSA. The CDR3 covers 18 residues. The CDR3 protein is CASSLRSSGRAQHYEQYF. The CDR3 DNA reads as TGTGCCAGCAGCTTAAGGTCTAGCGGGAGGGCCCAACACTACGAGCAGTACTTC.

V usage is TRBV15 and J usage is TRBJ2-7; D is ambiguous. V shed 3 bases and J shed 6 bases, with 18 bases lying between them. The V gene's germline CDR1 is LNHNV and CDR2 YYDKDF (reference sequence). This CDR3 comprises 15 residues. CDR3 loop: CATSRDLAGWLEQYF. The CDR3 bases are TGTGCCACCAGCAGGGACCTCGCCGGCTGGCTCGAGCAGTACTTC.

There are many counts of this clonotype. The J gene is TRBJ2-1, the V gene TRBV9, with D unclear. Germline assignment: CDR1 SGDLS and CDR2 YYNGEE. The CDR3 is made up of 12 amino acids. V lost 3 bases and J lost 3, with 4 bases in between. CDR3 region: CASSDSYNEQFF. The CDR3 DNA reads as TGTGCCAGCAGCGATAGCTACAATGAGCAGTTCTTC.

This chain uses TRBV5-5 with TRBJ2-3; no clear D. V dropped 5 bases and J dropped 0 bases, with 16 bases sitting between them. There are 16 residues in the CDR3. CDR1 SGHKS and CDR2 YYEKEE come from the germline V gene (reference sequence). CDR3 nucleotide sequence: TGTGCCAGCAGGTGGGTCCCCCCCGGGAGCACAGATACGCAGTATTTT. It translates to CASRWVPPGSTDTQYF.

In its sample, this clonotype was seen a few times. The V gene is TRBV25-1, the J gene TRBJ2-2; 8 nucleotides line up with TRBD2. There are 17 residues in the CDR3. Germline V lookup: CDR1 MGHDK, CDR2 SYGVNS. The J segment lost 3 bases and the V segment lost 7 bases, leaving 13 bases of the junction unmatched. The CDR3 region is CASTCCGSGDYTGELFF. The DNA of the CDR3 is TGTGCCAGCACATGTTGTGGTAGCGGGGACTACACCGGGGAGCTGTTTTTT.

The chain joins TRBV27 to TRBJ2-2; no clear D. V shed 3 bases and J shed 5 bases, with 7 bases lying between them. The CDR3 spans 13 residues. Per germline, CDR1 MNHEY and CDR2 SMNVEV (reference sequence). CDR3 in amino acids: CASSFGITGELFF. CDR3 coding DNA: TGTGCCAGCAGTTTCGGAATTACCGGGGAGCTGTTTTTT.

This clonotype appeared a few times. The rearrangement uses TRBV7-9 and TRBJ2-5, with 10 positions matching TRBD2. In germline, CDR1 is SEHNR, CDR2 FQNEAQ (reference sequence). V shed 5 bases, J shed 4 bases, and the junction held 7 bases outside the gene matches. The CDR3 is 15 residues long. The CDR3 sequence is CASSRGLAWIETQYF. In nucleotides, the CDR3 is TGTGCCAGCAGCCGGGGACTAGCGTGGATAGAGACCCAGTACTTC.

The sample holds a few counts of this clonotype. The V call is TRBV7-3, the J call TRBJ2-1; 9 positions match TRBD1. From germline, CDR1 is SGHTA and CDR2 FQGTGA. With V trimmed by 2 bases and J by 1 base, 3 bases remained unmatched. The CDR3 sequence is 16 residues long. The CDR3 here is CASSLAGTGSYNEQFF. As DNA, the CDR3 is TGTGCCAGCAGCTTAGCCGGGACAGGGTCCTACAATGAGCAGTTCTTC.

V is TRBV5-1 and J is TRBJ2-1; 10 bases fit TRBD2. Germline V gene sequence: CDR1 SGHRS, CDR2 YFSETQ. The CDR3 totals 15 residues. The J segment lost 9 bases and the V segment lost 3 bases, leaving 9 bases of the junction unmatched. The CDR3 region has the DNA TGCGCCAGCAGCTCCTCTTCTAGCGGGAGTTCTGAGCAGTTCTTC. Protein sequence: CASSSSSSGSSEQFF.

The CDR3 loop reads CASSALAGVYNEQFF. For the CDR3, the DNA is TGTGCCAGCAGCGCATTAGCGGGAGTTTACAATGAGCAGTTCTTC. The chain carries TRBV7-2 and TRBJ2-1, with 9 nucleotides matching TRBD2. Germline assignment: CDR1 SGHTA and CDR2 FQGNSA. The junction had 6 bases not matched to a gene; V was cut back by 5 bases and J by 4 bases. The CDR3 sequence is 15 residues long.

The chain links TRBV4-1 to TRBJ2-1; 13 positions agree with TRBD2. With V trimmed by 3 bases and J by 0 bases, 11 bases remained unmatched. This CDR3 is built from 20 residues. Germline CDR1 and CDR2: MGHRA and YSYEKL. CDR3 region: CASSHFGLAGEKSSYNEQFF. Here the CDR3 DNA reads TGCGCCAGCAGCCACTTCGGACTAGCGGGAGAGAAGAGCTCCTACAATGAGCAGTTCTTC.

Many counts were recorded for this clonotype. The CDR3 DNA reads TGTGCCAGCAGTTTATTAGGGGGCGGAGATACGCAGTATTTT. The encoded protein is CASSLLGGGDTQYF. The chain joins TRBV27 to TRBJ2-3, with TRBD1 matching over 7 bases. The CDR3 is 14 amino acids. After removal of 1 base from V and 5 bases from J, the junction contained 3 bases not matched to a gene. Germline assignment: CDR1 MNHEY and CDR2 SMNVEV (reference sequence).